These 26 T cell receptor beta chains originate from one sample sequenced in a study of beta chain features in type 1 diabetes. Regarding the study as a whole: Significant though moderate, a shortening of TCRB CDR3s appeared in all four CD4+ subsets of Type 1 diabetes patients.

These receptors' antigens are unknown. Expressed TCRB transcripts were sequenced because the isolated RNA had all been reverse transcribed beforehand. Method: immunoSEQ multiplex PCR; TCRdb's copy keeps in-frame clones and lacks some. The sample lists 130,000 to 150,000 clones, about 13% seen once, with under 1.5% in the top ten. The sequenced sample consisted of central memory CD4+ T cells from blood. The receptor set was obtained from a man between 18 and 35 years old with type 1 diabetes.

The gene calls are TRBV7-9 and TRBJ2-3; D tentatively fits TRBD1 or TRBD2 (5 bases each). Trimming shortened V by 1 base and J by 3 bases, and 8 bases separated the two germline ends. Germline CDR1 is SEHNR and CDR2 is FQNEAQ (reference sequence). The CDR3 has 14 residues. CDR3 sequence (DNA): TGTGCCAGCAGCTTAGTTGAGGGGACAGATACGCAGTATTTT. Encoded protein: CASSLVEGTDTQYF.

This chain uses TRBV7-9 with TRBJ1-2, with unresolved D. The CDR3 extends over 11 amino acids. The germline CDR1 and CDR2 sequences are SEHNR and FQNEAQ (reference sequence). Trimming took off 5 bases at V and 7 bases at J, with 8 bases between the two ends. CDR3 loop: CASSKTGGYTF. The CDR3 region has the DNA TGTGCCAGCAGCAAGACGGGTGGCTACACCTTC.

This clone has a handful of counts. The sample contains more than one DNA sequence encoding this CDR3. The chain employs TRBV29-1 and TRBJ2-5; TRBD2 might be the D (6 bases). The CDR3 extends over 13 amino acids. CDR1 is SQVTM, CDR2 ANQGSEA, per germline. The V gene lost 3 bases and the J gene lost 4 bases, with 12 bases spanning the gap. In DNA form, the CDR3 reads TGCAGCGTTGATAGAGAGGGAGGAGAGACCCAGTACTTC. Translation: CSVDREGGETQYF.

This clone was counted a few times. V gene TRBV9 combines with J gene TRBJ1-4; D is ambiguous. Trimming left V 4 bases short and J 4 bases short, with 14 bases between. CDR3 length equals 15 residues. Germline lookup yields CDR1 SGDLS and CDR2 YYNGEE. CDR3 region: CASSLLSTGNEKLFF. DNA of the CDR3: TGTGCCAGCAGCCTATTATCGACTGGTAATGAAAAACTGTTTTTT.

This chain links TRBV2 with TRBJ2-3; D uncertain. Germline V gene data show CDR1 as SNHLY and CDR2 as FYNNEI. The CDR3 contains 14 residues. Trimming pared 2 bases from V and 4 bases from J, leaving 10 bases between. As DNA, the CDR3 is TGTGCCAGCAGTGAAAGGGTTTTAGCAGATACGCAGTATTTT. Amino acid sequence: CASSERVLADTQYF. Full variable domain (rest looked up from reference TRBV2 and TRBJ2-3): EPEVTQTPSHQVTQMGQEVILRCVPISNHLYFYWYRQILGQKVEFLVSFYNNEISEKSEIFDDQFSVERPDGSNFTLKIRSTKLEDSAMYFCASSERVLADTQYFGPGTRLTVL.

For the CDR3, the DNA is TGTGCCAGTAGTATTCTGGGCAGGGAGGGTGAAAAACTGTTTTTT. Translating gives CASSILGREGEKLFF. The gene calls are TRBV19 and TRBJ1-4, with D perhaps TRBD1 (5 bases). Germline V gene sequence: CDR1 LNHDA, CDR2 SQIVND (reference sequence). The CDR3 contains 15 residues. V shed 3 bases and J shed 7 bases, with 15 bases lying between them.

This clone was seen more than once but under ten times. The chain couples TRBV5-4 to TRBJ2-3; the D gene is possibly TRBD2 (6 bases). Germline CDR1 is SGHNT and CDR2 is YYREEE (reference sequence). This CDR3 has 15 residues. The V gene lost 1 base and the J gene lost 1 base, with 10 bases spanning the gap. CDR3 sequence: CASSLNGGGTDTQYF. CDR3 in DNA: TGTGCCAGCAGCTTGAATGGCGGGGGCACAGATACGCAGTATTTT.

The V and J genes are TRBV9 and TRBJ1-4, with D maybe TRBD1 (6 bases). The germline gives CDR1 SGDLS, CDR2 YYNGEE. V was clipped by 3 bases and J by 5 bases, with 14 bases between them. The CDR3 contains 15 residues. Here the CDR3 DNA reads TGTGCCAGCAGCGGGCGGACAGCGGTAAATGAAAAACTGTTTTTT. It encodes CASSGRTAVNEKLFF.

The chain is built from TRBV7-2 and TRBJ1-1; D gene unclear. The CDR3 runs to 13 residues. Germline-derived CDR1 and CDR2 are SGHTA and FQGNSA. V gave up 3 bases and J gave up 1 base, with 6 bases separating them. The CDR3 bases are TGTGCCAGCAGCTTTCAAGGGAACACTGAAGCTTTCTTT. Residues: CASSFQGNTEAFF.

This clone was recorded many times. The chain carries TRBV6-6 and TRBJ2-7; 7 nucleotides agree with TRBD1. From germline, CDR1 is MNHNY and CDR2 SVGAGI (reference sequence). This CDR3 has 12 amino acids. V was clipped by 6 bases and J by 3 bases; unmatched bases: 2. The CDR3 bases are TGTGCCAGCAGAGGGGACAGCTACGAGCAGTACTTC. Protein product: CASRGDSYEQYF.

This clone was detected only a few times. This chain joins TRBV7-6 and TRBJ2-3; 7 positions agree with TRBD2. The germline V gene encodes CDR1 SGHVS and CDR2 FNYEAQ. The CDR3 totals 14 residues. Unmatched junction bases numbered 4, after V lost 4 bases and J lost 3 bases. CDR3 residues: CASSWGGRTDTQYF. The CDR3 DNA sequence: TGTGCCAGCAGCTGGGGGGGACGGACAGATACGCAGTATTTT.

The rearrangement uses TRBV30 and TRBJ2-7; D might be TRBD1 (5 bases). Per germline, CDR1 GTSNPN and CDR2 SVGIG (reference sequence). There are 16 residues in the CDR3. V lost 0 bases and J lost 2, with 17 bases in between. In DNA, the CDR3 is TGTGCCTGGAGTGTAAAATCTACAGGCATTACCTACGAGCAGTACTTC. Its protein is CAWSVKSTGITYEQYF.

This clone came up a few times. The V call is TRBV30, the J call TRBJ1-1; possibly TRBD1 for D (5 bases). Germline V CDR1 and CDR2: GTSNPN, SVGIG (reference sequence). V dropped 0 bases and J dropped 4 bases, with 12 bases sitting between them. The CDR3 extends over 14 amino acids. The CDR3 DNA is TGTGCCTGGAGTGTAAGTTGGGGCACCACTGAAGCTTTCTTT. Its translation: CAWSVSWGTTEAFF.

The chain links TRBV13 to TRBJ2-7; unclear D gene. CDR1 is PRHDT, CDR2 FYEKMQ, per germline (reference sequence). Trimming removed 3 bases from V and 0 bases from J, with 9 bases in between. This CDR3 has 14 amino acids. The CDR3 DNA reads TGTGCCAGCAGCTTTCTGATTTCCTCCTACGAGCAGTACTTC. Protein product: CASSFLISSYEQYF. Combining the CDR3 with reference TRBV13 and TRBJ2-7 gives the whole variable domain AAGVIQSPRHLIKEKRETATLKCYPIPRHDTVYWYQQGPGQDPQFLISFYEKMQSDKGSIPDRFSAQQFSDYHSELNMSSLELGDSALYFCASSFLISSYEQYFGPGTRLTVT.

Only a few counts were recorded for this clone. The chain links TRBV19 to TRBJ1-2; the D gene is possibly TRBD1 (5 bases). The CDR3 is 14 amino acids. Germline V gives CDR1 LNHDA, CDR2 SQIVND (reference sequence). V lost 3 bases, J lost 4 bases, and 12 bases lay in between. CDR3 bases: TGTGCCAGTAGTATCCCAGGGAATAGCTATGGCTACACCTTC. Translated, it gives CASSIPGNSYGYTF.

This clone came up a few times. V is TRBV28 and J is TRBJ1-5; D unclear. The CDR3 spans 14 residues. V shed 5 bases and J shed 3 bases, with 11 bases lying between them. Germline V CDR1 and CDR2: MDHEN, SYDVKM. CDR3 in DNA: TGTGCCAGCAGTCTCCCGGGGAACAATCAGCCCCAGCATTTT. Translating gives CASSLPGNNQPQHF.

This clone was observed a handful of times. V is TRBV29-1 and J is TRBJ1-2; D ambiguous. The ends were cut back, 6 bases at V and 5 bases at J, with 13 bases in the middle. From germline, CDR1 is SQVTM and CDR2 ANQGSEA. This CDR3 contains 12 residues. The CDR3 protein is CSVGDGGYGYTF. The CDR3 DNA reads TGCAGCGTGGGAGACGGAGGTTATGGCTACACCTTC.

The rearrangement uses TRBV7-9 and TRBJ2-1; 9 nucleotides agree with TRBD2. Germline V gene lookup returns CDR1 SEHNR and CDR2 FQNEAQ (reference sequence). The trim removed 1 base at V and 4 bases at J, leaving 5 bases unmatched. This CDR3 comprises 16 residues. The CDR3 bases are TGTGCCAGCAGCTTAGGACCAGCGGGGGGTTACAATGAGCAGTTCTTC. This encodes CASSLGPAGGYNEQFF.

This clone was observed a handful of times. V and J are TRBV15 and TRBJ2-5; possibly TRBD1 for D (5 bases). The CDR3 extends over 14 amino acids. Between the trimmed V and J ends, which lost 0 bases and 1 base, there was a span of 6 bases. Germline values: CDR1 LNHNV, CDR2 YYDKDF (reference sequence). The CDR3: CATSRDRVQETQYF. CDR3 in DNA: TGTGCCACCAGCAGAGACAGGGTCCAAGAGACCCAGTACTTC.

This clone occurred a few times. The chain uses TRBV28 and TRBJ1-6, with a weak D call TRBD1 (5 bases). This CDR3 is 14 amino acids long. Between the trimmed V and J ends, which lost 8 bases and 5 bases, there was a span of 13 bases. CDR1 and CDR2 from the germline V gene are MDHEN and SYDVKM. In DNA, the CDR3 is TGTGCCAGCCTATGGACGGGGGATAATTCACCCCTCCACTTT. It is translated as CASLWTGDNSPLHF.

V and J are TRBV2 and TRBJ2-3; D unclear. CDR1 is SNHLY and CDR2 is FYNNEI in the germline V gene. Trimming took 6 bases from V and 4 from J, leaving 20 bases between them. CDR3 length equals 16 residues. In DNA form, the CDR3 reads TGTGCCAGCAGATTAGAGCGTAGTCGATCCCCAGATACGCAGTATTTT. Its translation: CASRLERSRSPDTQYF.

The CDR3 sequence is CASSVSVRDSSYNEQFF. CDR3 coding DNA: TGTGCCAGCAGCGTATCTGTGCGGGACAGCTCCTACAATGAGCAGTTCTTC. The rearrangement joins TRBV9 to TRBJ2-1; weak D call: TRBD1 (7 bases). The germline V gene encodes CDR1 SGDLS and CDR2 YYNGEE. The CDR3 spans 17 residues. V was pared by 1 base and J by 0 bases, with 14 bases between. Drawing the rest from reference TRBV9 and TRBJ2-1, the complete variable domain is DSGVTQTPKHLITATGQRVTLRCSPRSGDLSVYWYQQSLDQGLQFLIQYYNGEERAKGNILERFSAQQFPDLHSELNLSSLELGDSALYFCASSVSVRDSSYNEQFFGPGTRLTVL.

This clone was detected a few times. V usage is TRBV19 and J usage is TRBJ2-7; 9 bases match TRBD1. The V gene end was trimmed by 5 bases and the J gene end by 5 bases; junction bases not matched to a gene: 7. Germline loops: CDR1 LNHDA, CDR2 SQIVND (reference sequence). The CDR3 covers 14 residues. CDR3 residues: CASSPQGAVNEQYF. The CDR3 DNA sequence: TGTGCCAGTAGTCCACAGGGGGCCGTAAACGAGCAGTACTTC.

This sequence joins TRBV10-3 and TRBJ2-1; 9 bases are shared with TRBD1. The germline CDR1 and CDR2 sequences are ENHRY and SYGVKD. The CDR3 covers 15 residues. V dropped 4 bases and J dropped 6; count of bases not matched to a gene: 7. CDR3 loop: CAISGIQQGANEQFF. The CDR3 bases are TGTGCCATCAGTGGAATACAACAGGGGGCCAATGAGCAGTTCTTC.

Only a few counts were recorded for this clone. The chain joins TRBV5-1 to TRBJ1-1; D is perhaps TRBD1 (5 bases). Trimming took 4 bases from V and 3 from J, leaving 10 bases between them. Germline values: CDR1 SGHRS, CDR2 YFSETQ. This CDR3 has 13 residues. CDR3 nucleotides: TGCGCCAGCAGCCCGACAGACGACACTGAAGCTTTCTTT. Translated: CASSPTDDTEAFF.

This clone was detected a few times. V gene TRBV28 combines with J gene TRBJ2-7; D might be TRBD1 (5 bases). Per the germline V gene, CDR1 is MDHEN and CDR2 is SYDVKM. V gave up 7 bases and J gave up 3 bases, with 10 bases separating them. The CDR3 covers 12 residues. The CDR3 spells CASKDKIYEQYF. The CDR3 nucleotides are TGTGCCAGCAAGGACAAGATCTACGAGCAGTACTTC.